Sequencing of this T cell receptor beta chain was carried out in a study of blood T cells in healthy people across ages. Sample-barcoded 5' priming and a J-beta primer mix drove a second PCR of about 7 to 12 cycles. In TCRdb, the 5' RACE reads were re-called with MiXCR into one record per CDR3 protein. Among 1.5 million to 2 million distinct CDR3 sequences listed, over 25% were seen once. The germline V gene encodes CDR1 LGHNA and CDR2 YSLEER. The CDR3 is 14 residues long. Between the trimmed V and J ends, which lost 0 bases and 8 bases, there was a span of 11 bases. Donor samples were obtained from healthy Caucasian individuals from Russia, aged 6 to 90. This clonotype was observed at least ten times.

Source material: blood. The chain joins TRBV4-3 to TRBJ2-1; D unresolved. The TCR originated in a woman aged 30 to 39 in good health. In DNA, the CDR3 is TGCGCCAGCAGCCAAGATTTGTGGACGGATGAGCAGTTCTTC. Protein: CASSQDLWTDEQFF.